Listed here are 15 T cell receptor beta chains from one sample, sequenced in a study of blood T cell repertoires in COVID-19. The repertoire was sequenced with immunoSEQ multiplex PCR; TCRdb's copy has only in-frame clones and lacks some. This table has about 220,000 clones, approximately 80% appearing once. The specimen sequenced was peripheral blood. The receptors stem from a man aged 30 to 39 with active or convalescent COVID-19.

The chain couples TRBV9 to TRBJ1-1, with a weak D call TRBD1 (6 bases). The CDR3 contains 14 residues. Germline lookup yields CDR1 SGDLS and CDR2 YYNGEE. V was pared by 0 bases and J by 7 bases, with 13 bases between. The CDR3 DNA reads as TGTGCCAGCAGCGTAGAAGCGGGGGCCGGTGAAGCTTTCTTT. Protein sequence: CASSVEAGAGEAFF. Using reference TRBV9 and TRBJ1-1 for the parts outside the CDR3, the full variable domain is DSGVTQTPKHLITATGQRVTLRCSPRSGDLSVYWYQQSLDQGLQFLIQYYNGEERAKGNILERFSAQQFPDLHSELNLSSLELGDSALYFCASSVEAGAGEAFFGQGTRLTVV.

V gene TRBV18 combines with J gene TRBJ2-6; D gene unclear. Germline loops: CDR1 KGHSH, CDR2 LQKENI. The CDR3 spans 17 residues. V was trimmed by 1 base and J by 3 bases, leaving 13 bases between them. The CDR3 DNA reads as TGTGCCAGCTCACCACGCCAGGCCGCCATTGGGGCCAACGTCCTGACTTTC. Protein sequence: CASSPRQAAIGANVLTF.

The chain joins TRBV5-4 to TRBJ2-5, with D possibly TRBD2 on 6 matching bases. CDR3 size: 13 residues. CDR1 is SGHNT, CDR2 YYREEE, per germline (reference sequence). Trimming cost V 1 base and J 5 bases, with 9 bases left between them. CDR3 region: CASSLRERETQYF. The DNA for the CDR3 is TGTGCCAGCAGCTTGCGGGAGAGGGAGACCCAGTACTTC.

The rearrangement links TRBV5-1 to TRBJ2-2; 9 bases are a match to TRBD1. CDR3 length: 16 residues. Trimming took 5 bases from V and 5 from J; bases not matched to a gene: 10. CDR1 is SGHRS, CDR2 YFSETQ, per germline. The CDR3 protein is CASSRRTGVLTGELFF. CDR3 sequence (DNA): TGCGCCAGCAGTCGGAGGACAGGGGTATTAACCGGGGAGCTGTTTTTT.

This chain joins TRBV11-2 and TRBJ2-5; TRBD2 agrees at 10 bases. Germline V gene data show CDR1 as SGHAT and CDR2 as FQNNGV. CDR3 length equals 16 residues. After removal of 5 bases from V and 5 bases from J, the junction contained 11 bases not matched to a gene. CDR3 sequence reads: CASSQAKAGGPETQYF. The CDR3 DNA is TGTGCCAGCAGCCAAGCCAAAGCGGGGGGGCCCGAGACCCAGTACTTC.

The DNA of the CDR3 is TGTGCCAGCAGTGAATACAGTAATAATTCACCCCTCCACTTT. It translates to CASSEYSNNSPLHF. J is TRBJ1-6 and V is TRBV2; D ambiguous. CDR1 is SNHLY and CDR2 is FYNNEI in the germline V gene. The CDR3 extends over 14 amino acids. V dropped 2 bases and J dropped 5 bases, with 7 bases sitting between them. Complete variable domain (other parts from reference TRBV2 and TRBJ1-6): EPEVTQTPSHQVTQMGQEVILRCVPISNHLYFYWYRQILGQKVEFLVSFYNNEISEKSEIFDDQFSVERPDGSNFTLKIRSTKLEDSAMYFCASSEYSNNSPLHFGNGTRLTVT.

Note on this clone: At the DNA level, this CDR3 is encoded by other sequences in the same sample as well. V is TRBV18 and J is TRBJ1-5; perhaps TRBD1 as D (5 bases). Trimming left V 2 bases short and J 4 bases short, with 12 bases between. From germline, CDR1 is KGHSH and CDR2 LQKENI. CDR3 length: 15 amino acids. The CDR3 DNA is TGTGCCAGCTCACCATCAGCAGGGCTAAATCAGCCCCAGCATTTT. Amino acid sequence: CASSPSAGLNQPQHF.

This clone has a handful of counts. The CDR3 here is CSVEDSSNYGYTF. The CDR3 DNA reads as TGCAGCGTTGAAGACAGTTCTAACTATGGCTACACCTTC. This rearrangement joins TRBV29-1 to TRBJ1-2; D unresolved. The CDR3 totals 13 residues. Trimming left V 0 bases short and J 0 bases short, with 5 bases between. CDR1 is SQVTM, CDR2 ANQGSEA, per germline.

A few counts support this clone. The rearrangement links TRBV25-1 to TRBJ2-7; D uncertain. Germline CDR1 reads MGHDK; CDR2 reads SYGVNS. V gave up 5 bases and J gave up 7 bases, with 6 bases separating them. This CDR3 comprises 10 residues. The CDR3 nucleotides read TGTGCCAGCAGTTTGCAGGAGCAGTACTTC. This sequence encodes CASSLQEQYF.

The DNA for the CDR3 is TGTGCCACCAGCAGAGAGCGACTATTTTCCTACAATGAGCAGTTCTTC. Residues: CATSRERLFSYNEQFF. V and J are TRBV15 and TRBJ2-1; D is possibly TRBD2 (5 bases). Trimming left V 0 bases short and J 1 base short, with 10 bases between. The CDR3 totals 16 residues. Looked up from germline, CDR1 is LNHNV and CDR2 is YYDKDF (reference sequence). Full variable domain (missing parts from reference TRBV15 and TRBJ2-1): DAMVIQNPRYQVTQFGKPVTLSCSQTLNHNVMYWYQQKSSQAPKLLFHYYDKDFNNEADTPDNFQSRRPNTSFCFLDIRSPGLGDTAMYLCATSRERLFSYNEQFFGPGTRLTVL.

The CDR3 bases are TGCGCCAGCAGCCACGGGGAAAATCAGCCCCAGCATTTT. This sequence encodes CASSHGENQPQHF. The V gene is TRBV4-1, the J gene TRBJ1-5; D call uncertain. Germline V gives CDR1 MGHRA, CDR2 YSYEKL. This CDR3 has 13 amino acids. V gave up 3 bases and J gave up 4 bases, with 7 bases separating them.

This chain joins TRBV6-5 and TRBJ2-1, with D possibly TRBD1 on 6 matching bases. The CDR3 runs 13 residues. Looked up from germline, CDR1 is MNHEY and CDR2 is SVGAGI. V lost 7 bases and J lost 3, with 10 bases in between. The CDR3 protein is CASTRGGYNEQFF. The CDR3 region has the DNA TGTGCCAGCACCAGAGGGGGCTACAATGAGCAGTTCTTC.

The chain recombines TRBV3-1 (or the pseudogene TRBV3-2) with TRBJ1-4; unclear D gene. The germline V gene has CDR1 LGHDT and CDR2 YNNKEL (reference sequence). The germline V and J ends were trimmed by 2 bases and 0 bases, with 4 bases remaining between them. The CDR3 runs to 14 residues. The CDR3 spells CASSQRATNEKLFF. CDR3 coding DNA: TGTGCCAGCAGCCAACGGGCAACTAATGAAAAACTGTTTTTT.

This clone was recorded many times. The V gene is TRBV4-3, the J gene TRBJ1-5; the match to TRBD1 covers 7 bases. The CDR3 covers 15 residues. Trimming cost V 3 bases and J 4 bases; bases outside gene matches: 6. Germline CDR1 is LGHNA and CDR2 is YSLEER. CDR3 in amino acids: CASSHHRGQNQPQHF. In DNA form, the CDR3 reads TGCGCCAGCAGCCACCACAGGGGACAAAATCAGCCCCAGCATTTT.

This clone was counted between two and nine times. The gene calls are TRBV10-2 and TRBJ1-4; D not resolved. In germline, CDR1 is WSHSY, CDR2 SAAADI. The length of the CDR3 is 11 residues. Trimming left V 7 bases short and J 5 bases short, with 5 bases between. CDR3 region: CASKLNEKLFF. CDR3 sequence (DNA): TGCGCCAGCAAGCTGAATGAAAAACTGTTTTTT.